These 6 T cell receptor beta chains share one sample of origin, sequenced in a study of blood T cells in healthy people across ages. The authors ran a second PCR of roughly 6 to 12 cycles using a sample-barcoded 5' primer and a J-beta primer mix. TCRdb fed the 5' RACE reads into MiXCR, producing one record per CDR3 protein. The repertoire holds more than 650,000 distinct CDR3 sequences, with about 20% as singletons. The sequenced material came from blood. The receptors originated from a man between 65 and 80 years old in good health.

This clonotype has more than one count but fewer than ten. The chain couples TRBV20-1 to TRBJ1-2; 7 bases align to TRBD1. V shed 0 bases, J shed 4 bases, and the junction held 11 bases outside the gene matches. CDR1 and CDR2 from the germline V gene are DFQATT and SNEGSKA (reference sequence). The CDR3 is 16 residues long. CDR3 region: CSARDTRGNFGYGYTF. CDR3 nucleotide sequence: TGCAGTGCTAGAGATACCAGGGGGAATTTTGGCTATGGCTACACCTTC.

The genes are TRBV4-3 and TRBJ1-2; perhaps TRBD1 as D (5 bases). CDR3 length: 15 residues. V was trimmed by 0 bases and J by 7 bases, leaving 15 bases between them. Germline values: CDR1 LGHNA, CDR2 YSLEER. The CDR3 spells CASSQELRARSGYTF. The CDR3 DNA reads as TGCGCCAGCAGCCAAGAGCTCAGGGCAAGAAGTGGCTACACCTTC.

The sample holds many counts of this clonotype. The chain couples TRBV12-3 or TRBV12-4 to TRBJ1-2; D is uncertain. The CDR3 sequence is 10 residues long. With 5 bases removed from V and 7 bases from J, the gap between germline ends came to 5 bases. The DNA of the CDR3 is TGTGCCAGCAGTAAGGGTGGCTACACCTTC. Translating it yields CASSKGGYTF.

This clonotype was counted between two and nine times. The CDR3 bases are TGTGCCAGCAGTCTCCCAATGAGGGGGGGCTCCGCAGATACGCAGTATTTT. It encodes CASSLPMRGGSADTQYF. The J gene is TRBJ2-3, the V gene TRBV6-6; D is possibly TRBD2 (7 bases). CDR3 length: 17 amino acids. Germline V CDR1 and CDR2: MNHNY, SVGAGI (reference sequence). V lost 5 bases and J 4 bases, leaving 22 bases between the germline ends.

V gene TRBV2 combines with J gene TRBJ1-2, with D possibly TRBD1 on 6 matching bases. Trimming stripped 4 bases from V and 3 bases from J, with 30 bases between. CDR3 length: 20 residues. CDR1 SNHLY and CDR2 FYNNEI come from the germline V gene. In DNA form, the CDR3 reads TGTGCCAGCAGTGTTCGGTCGGGCCCGGGACAAGGGATACTCGACTATGGCTACACCTTC. As protein: CASSVRSGPGQGILDYGYTF.

V usage is TRBV5-6 and J usage is TRBJ2-7; TRBD1 aligns across 7 bases. Trimming removed 1 base from V and 3 bases from J; junction bases left unmatched: 7. The CDR3 has 15 residues. Germline V gene lookup returns CDR1 SGHDT and CDR2 YYEEEE. CDR3 amino acids: CASSLPGTANYEQYF. The CDR3 DNA follows: TGTGCCAGCAGCTTGCCCGGGACAGCCAACTACGAGCAGTACTTC.